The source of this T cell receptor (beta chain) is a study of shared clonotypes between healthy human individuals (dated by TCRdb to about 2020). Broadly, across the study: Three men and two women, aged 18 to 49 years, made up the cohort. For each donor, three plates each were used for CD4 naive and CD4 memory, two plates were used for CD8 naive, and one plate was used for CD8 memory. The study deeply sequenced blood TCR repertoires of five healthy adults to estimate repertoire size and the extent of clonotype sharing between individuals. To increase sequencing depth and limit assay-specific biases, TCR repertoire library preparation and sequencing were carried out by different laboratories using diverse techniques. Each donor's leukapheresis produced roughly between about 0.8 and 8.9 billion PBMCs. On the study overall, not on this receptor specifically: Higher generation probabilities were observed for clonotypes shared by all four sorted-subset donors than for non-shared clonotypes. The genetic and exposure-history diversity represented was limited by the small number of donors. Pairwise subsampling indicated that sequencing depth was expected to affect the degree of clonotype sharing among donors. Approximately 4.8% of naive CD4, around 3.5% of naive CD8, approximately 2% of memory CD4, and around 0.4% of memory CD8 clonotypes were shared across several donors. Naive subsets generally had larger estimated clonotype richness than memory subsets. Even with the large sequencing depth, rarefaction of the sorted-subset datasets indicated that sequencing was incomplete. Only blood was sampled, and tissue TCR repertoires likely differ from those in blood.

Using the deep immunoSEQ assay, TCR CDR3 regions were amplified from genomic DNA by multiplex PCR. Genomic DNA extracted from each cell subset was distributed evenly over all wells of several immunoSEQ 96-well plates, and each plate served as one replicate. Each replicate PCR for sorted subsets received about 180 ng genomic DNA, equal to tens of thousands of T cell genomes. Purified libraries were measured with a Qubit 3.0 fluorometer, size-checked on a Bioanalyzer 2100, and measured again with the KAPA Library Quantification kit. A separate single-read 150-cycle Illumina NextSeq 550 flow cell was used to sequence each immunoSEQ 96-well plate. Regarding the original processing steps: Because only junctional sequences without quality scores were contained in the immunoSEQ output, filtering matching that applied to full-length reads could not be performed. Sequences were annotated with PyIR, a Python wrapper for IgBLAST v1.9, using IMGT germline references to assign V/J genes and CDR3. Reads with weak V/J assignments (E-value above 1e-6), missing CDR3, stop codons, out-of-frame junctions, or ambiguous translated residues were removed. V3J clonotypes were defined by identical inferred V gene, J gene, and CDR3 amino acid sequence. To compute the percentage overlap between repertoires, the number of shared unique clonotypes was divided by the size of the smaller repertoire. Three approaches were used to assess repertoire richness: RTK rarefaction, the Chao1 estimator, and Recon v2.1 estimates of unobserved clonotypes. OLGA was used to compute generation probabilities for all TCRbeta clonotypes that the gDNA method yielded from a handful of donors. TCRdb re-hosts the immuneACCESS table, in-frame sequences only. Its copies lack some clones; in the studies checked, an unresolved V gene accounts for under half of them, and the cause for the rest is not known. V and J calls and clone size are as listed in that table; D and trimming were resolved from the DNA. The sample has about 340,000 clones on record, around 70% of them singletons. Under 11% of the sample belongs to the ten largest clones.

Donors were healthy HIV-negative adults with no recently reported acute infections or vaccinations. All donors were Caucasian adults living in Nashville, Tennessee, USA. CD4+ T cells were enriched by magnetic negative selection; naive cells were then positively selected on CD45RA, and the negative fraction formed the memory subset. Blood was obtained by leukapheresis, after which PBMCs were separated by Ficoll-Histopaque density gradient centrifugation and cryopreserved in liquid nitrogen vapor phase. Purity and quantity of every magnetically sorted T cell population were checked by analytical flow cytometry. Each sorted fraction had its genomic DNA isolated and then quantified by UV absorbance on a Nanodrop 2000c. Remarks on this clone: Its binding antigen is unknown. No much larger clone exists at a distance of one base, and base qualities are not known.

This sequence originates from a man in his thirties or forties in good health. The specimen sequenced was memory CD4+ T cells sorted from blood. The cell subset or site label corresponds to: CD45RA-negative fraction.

The CDR3 amino acid sequence is: CASSPMTATNEKLFF. In nucleotide form, the sequence is TGTGCCAGCAGCCCTATGACAGCAACTAATGAAAAACTGTTTTTT. The chain joins TRBV11-2 to TRBJ1-4; 5 matching bases give a weak D call of TRBD1. The V and J ends are trimmed by 5 bases and 0 bases, leaving 10 bases between them. In the germline V gene, CDR1 corresponds to SGHAT and CDR2 to FQNNGV. Including cysteine and phenylalanine, the CDR3 has 15 amino acids. Only the CDR3 portion is preserved as DNA: 45 bases, with reading frame beginning at the first base.